Here is one T cell receptor (beta chain) with its context. This clone was picked up a small number of times. The clone's antigen remains unknown. Base qualities are missing; no much larger clone stands one base away. Library construction relied on the immunoSEQ multiplex PCR assay. For the multiplex PCR, a mixture combining 60 forward primers for TCR Vbeta segments and 13 reverse primers for TCR Jbeta segments was used. Amplification of the CDR3 region of rearranged TCR beta genes was performed with a multiplex PCR assay on genomic DNA. On the Illumina HiSeq System, the amplified TCR beta libraries were sequenced as 87-base-pair reads. Regarding the original processing steps: In a later analysis, tens of millions of unique TCR beta chains were counted across the 500 to 850 repertoires, and roughly 9.9 million of these chains were shared by at least two donors. Raw reads were error-corrected and collapsed into unique sequences by a nearest-neighbor algorithm in which closely related sequences were merged to remove PCR and sequencing errors. Alignment of CDR3 sequences to IMGT reference sequences was used to assign V, D and J gene segments. For a sequence to be retained, at least a six-nucleotide match to both a V gene segment and a J gene segment was required. Rearrangements were called productive when the CDR3 lacked stop codons and stayed in frame with V and J; all others were non-productive. Following IMGT convention, CDR3 was defined as the stretch from the second conserved V-encoded cysteine up to the conserved J-encoded phenylalanine. Sequences without an unambiguous match to a single V gene segment were excluded from the earlier analysis of a few hundred of the donors. An earlier analysis of 450 to 650 of the donors called V segments functional above 56.7% productive rearrangements and segregating when the between-donor standard deviation exceeded 5%. A statistical classification framework was built for diagnosing cytomegalovirus status from the catalog of TCR beta chain sequences. In a later analysis, TCR nucleotide sequences were compared against IMGT/GENE-DB human TR gene sequences so that V and J genes could be assigned. The TCRdist pipeline was used in a later analysis to assign CDR3 sequences and most-parsimonious VDJ recombination scenarios. In a later analysis, every TCR beta chain was defined by the combination of its CDR3 amino acid sequence and its V-gene family, and reads without a unique V-gene family were dropped. To address suspected cross-contamination and a sequencing artifact, a later analysis removed approximately 590 highly shared, low-generation-probability nucleotide sequences. In a later analysis, a clonal expansion index was calculated for each public chain from normalized within-repertoire ranks of inferred template counts. Generation probabilities in a later analysis came from a VDJ recombination model fitted to out-of-frame rearrangements, and those results were checked against IGoR. In a later analysis, TCR-TCR, TCR-HLA and TCR-CMV co-occurrence was scored with hypergeometric tests, and a repertoire-size bias correction was applied to TCR pairs. To estimate false discovery rates, a later analysis permuted the HLA or CMV assignments 20 times. In a later analysis, co-occurring TCRs were grouped using DBSCAN, with TCRdist sequence similarity added in when clustering inside HLA-allele-positive subsets. For co-occurrence clustering, repertoires with fewer than 30,000 or more than 120,000 public chains were excluded, along with 4 to 6 repertoires with anomalous nucleotide sharing. This immuneACCESS table, as held by TCRdb, lists in-frame sequences with V and J called but not all clones. Of the missing ones, under half trace to an unresolved V gene in checked studies; the others have no known cause. V, J and clone size are taken as reported in that table, and D and trimming were inferred from the DNA itself. The sample table holds roughly 130,000 clones, of which around 85% were seen once. Over 1.5% of the sample belongs to the ten largest clones.

The cohort was made up of hundreds of healthy bone marrow donors. Cohort members were all nominally healthy when sampled, although unrecorded immune exposures were likely present. The donor was CMV seronegative and was included in the group of 352 seronegative cohort members. A peripheral blood sample was provided by each donor, and peripheral blood mononuclear cells were used for TCR beta sequencing. The Qiagen DNeasy Blood Extraction Kit was used to extract genomic DNA from the blood cell samples. The sample comes from a study of cytomegalovirus exposure and HLA in healthy donors (TCRdb year 2017). Study-level background: In an earlier analysis of some 610 of the donors, under 300 Gb of sequence data and 100 million or so unique TCR beta sequences from roughly 200 million T cells were reported. An early release that covered some 630 HLA-typed donors contained approximately 300 gigabases of sequencing data and 80 million or so unique TCR sequences. Of the roughly 400 genotyped donors, around 81% fell in the genetic ancestry cluster associated with self-reported Caucasian donors. The study aimed to test whether cataloging public T cell receptors could reveal signatures of past pathogen exposure. The study profiled the T cell repertoires of hundreds of subjects by immunosequencing and related them to cytomegalovirus serostatus. In addition to the first cohort of roughly 670 subjects, a separate validation cohort of 120 different subjects was used. To predict cytomegalovirus infection status, the study brought together high-throughput TCR immunosequencing, statistical association of individual TCRs with disease status, and machine learning. In a later analysis, previously published TCR beta repertoires from 550 to 750 donors were re-analyzed and high-resolution HLA genotyping was added so that TCR occurrence patterns could be studied. Rather than using new phenotypic data, the later analysis identified candidate immune exposures from TCR beta sequences and from how often those sequences occurred across donors. An earlier analysis of several hundred of the donors used high-throughput TCR beta sequencing to judge whether each TCR beta V gene segment behaved as functional or pseudogenic. Alongside the repertoire data, information on donor age, sex, ethnicity and CMV serostatus was compiled. In a later genetic analysis, genome-wide SNP genotypes for about three fifths of the roughly 670 donors were used, and that subset was treated as a discovery cohort. Every repertoire in the discovery cohort had been generated on one and the same sequencing platform. Class I and class II HLA loci were covered by the typing at four-digit resolution. Typing coverage differed by locus: A, B, C, DRB1 and DQB1 were typed in roughly 629-630 donors, DQA1 in 500 to 550, DPA1 in 600 to 610, and DPB1 in 450 to 490. Because of strong linkage in the cohort, 5 or 6 DR-DQ haplotypes were treated as single units for association and clustering. On average, roughly 200,000 unique TCR beta nucleotide sequences were sequenced per donor among a few hundred genotyped donors of the cohort, with about 19% of those sequences being non-productive.

V is clipped by 5 bases and J by 7 bases, and the sequence between their germline boundaries is 8 bases long. In the germline V gene, CDR1 corresponds to MNHEY and CDR2 to SVGAGI. The CDR3 spans 12 residues, from the cysteine through the phenylalanine. Only the CDR3 DNA is retained, 36 bases long and in frame from the first base. Results and caveats for the whole study, not just this receptor: The classifier was reported to diagnose cytomegalovirus status with high specificity and sensitivity in both the original and validation cohorts. The cohort was sequenced for TCR beta chains only, and without alpha or paired-chain data the features that could be detected were limited. Compared with equally common non-associated chains, HLA-associated TCR beta chains in a later analysis were more clonally expanded and had lower generation probabilities. Linkage disequilibrium might explain the correlated functional status among segregating V segments, but an unknown experimental factor could not be excluded. Because counts were too low, about 18 rarely observed V segments, including chromosome 9 orphons, were excluded from the earlier analysis of 587 of the donors. In an earlier analysis of fewer than 750 of the donors, most TCR beta V segments were observed in productive rearrangements about 87% or about 30% of the time, broadly matching IMGT annotations. Assigning TCR associations to individual alleles was difficult when HLA alleles, especially DR and DQ, strongly co-occurred. In vitro tests confirmed that a few of the cytomegalovirus-associated TCR beta chains recognize cytomegalovirus antigens. Sequencing depth was assumed to be roughly uniform across donors in the presence/absence analyses, though that assumption may not hold. According to a later analysis, TCR association rates differed among HLA loci, with DRB1 alleles showing the most associated TCRs and HLA-C alleles showing the fewest. The authors suggested that the approach could potentially be generalized to other disease states and immunological phenotypes. In a later analysis, several top co-occurrence clusters were reported to appear linked to parvovirus B19, influenza, CMV and Epstein-Barr virus. HLA typing was unavailable for some donors at each locus, so association tests used only the typed subset. A later genetic analysis associated a missense DCLRE1C variant with V-gene and J-gene trimming of TCR beta chains, and an independent cohort replicated the association. A further reported finding was that TCR beta sequences accurately predicted the HLA-A and HLA-B alleles for most subjects in the first cohort. A cluster of highly shared sequence variants was judged likely to represent a technical artifact of the sequencing pipeline. In a later analysis, 16,951 TCR beta sequences were associated with specific HLA alleles at a false discovery rate of 0.05. In a later analysis, most CMV-associated TCR beta chains were found to appear HLA-restricted, with HLA associations seemingly driven largely by CMV exposure. In a later genetic analysis, fewer N-insertions in productive TCRs were reported among donors in an Asian-associated ancestry cluster than the roughly 700-donor mean. Most TCR sequences were observed very rarely across donors, whereas some public TCRs were present in many individuals. CMV serostatus was the only immune exposure information available for the cohort. A total of about 180 TCR beta chains were listed by the study as associated with cytomegalovirus. Some IMGT-functional V segments, including TRBV6-2 and TRBV6-3, could not be told apart with the 87-base-pair reads, so those segments were excluded.

Material for sequencing was PBMCs. This sequence was found in a boy between 10 and 17 years old in good health and CMV-seronegative. Rearrangement joined TRBV6-5 to TRBJ1-4; a weak D assignment points to TRBD1 (6 bases agree). The sequence in DNA is TGTGCCAGCAGTGCCAGGGGTGAAAAACTGTTTTTT. It codes for CASSARGEKLFF.